The rows below give T cell receptor beta chains drawn from one sample of a study of T cell responses to AZD1222 COVID-19 vaccine. TCRdb's table, derived via immunoSEQ multiplex PCR, lists solely in-frame clones and lacks some. The data show 100,000 to 150,000 clones, with roughly nine tenths seen just once and about 7% held by the top ten. Sequencing used peripheral blood, obtained on day 0 of AZD1222 vaccination. The receptors derive from an adult in good health. The CDR3 runs from the conserved cysteine through the conserved F or W. A D gene is named only where the DNA matches it firmly.

v_gene,j_gene,d_gene,CDR3aa,CDR3nt
TRBV19,TRBJ2-2,-,CASSVTGAGELFF,TGTGCCAGTAGTGTGACAGGTGCCGGGGAGCTGTTTTTT
TRBV10-3,TRBJ1-2,-,CAISSDSGNYGYTF,TGTGCCATCAGCTCGGACAGCGGGAACTATGGCTACACCTTC
TRBV7-9,TRBJ2-1,-,CASSPGAENEQFF,TGTGCCAGCAGCCCCGGGGCGGAGAATGAGCAGTTCTTC
TRBV7-2,TRBJ1-2,TRBD1,CASSLGTGFNYGYTF,TGTGCCAGCAGCTTAGGGACAGGGTTTAACTATGGCTACACCTTC
TRBV19,TRBJ1-5,-,CASSISSRDNQPQHF,TGTGCCAGTAGTATTTCATCCAGGGACAATCAGCCCCAGCATTTT
TRBV6-5,TRBJ2-4,-,CASSPVGGHIQYF,TGTGCCAGCAGCCCCGTAGGGGGACACATTCAGTACTTC
TRBV18,TRBJ2-7,TRBD2,CASSRASGKGEQYF,TGTGCCAGCTCCCGGGCTAGCGGGAAGGGCGAGCAGTACTTC
TRBV28,TRBJ2-2,-,CASSFAGAPGELFF,TGTGCCAGCAGTTTTGCGGGGGCCCCCGGGGAGCTGTTTTTT
TRBV5-1,TRBJ2-6,-,CASSLPGLGSGANVLTF,TGCGCCAGCAGCTTACCGGGACTGGGCTCTGGGGCCAACGTCCTGACTTTC
TRBV2,TRBJ1-5,-,CASSQQGQPQHF,TGTGCCAGCAGTCAACAGGGCCAGCCCCAGCATTTT